This T cell receptor (beta chain) was captured in a study of Ad26.COV2.S vaccination and SARS-CoV-2 variants. Study-level results: TCR breadth and depth analyses may have underestimated total T cell responses. Reported findings describe substantial breadth in spike-specific CD8+ and CD4+ T cell responses following vaccination. Vaccine recipients surpassed placebo recipients in spike-specific TCR breadth.

The repertoire was sequenced with immunoSEQ multiplex PCR; TCRdb's copy has only in-frame clones and lacks some. The table includes under 300,000 clones, approximately 90% detected once. Germline values: CDR1 SNHLY, CDR2 FYNNEI. With V trimmed by 11 bases and J by 4 bases, 5 bases remained unmatched. CDR3 length: 11 residues. On this clone: Its antigen is still unknown.

The treatment was: about 20 received Ad26.COV2.S at low or high dose, single or two shots; 5 received placebo; per-sample allocation not given. Day 63 following the first vaccine or placebo injection was when the samples were taken. The sample in question was peripheral blood, obtained in a trial of Ad26.COV2.S vaccine versus placebo. This clonotype was obtained from a person aged 18-60 years who received the Ad26.COV2.S COVID-19 vaccine or a placebo. The chain recombines TRBV2 with TRBJ2-7; 7 bases align to TRBD2. Here the CDR3 reads CAGGEEYEQYF. In DNA, the CDR3 is TGTGCCGGGGGGGAGGAGTACGAGCAGTACTTC.